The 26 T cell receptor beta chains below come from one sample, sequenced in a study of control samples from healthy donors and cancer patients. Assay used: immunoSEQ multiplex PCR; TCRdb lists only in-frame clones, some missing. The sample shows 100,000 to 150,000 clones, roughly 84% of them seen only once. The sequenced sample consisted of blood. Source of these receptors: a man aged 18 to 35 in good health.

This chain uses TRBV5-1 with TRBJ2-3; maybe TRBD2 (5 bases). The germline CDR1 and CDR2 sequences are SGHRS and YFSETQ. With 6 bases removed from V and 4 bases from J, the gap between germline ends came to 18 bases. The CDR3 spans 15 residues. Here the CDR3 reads CASKIREGGADTQYF. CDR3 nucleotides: TGCGCCAGCAAAATCCGGGAAGGAGGCGCAGATACGCAGTATTTT.

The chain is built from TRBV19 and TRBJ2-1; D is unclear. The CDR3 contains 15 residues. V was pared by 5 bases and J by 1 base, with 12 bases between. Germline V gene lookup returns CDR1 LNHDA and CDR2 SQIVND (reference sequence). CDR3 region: CASSHATVSYNEQFF. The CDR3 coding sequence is TGTGCCAGTAGTCACGCCACTGTTTCCTACAATGAGCAGTTCTTC.

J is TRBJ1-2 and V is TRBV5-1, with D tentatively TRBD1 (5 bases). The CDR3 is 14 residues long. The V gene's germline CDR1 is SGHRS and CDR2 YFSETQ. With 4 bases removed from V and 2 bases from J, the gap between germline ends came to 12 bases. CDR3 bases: TGCGCCAGCAGCCCCCTGGGGGGGAACTATGGCTACACCTTC. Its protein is CASSPLGGNYGYTF.

As DNA, the CDR3 is TGTGCCAGCAGTTTTGCCCCCTCTAGCGCGTATGAGCAGTTCTTC. Encoded protein: CASSFAPSSAYEQFF. V gene TRBV28 combines with J gene TRBJ2-1; D may be TRBD2 (6 bases). Trimming left V 3 bases short and J 8 bases short, with 17 bases between. Germline lookup yields CDR1 MDHEN and CDR2 SYDVKM. This CDR3 is built from 15 residues.

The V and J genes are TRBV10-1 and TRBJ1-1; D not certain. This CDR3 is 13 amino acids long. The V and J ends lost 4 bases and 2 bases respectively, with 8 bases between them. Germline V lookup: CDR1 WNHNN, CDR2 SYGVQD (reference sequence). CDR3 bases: TGCGCCAGCAGTGGTGTGGATAACACTGAAGCTTTCTTT. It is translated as CASSGVDNTEAFF.

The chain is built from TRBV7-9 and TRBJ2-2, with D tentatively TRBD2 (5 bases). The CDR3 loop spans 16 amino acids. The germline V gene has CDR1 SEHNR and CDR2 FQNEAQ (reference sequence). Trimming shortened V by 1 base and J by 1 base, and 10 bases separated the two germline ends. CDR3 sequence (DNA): TGTGCCAGCAGCTTAGAAGGCGGAGGGAACACCGGGGAGCTGTTTTTT. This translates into CASSLEGGGNTGELFF.

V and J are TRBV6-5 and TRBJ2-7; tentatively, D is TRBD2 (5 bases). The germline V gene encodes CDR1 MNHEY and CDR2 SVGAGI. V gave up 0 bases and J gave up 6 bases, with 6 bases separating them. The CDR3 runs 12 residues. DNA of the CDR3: TGTGCCAGCAGTTACTCGAGGGCCGAGCAGTACTTC. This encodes CASSYSRAEQYF.

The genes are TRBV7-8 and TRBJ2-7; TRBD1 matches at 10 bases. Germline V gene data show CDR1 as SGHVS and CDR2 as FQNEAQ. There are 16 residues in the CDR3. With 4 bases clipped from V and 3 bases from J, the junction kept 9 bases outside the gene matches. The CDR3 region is CASSSVTGGNLYEQYF. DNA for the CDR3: TGTGCCAGCAGCTCAGTGACAGGGGGCAATCTCTACGAGCAGTACTTC.

The CDR3 bases are TGTGCCACCAGCAGAGATAGTGGAGGGATTAATGAAAAACTGTTTTTT. Protein: CATSRDSGGINEKLFF. This chain connects TRBV15 to TRBJ1-4; no firm D call. V lost 0 bases to trimming and J lost 4 bases, with 12 bases between them. Germline lookup yields CDR1 LNHNV and CDR2 YYDKDF (reference sequence). CDR3 length: 16 residues.

The CDR3 here is CASSQDYRTGGLGFSDTQYF. The CDR3 DNA sequence: TGTGCCAGCAGCCAAGATTATCGCACGGGGGGACTAGGGTTCTCAGATACGCAGTATTTT. This chain uses TRBV3-1 (or the pseudogene TRBV3-2) with TRBJ2-3; 8 positions match TRBD2. The CDR3 has 20 residues. Germline V gene sequence: CDR1 LGHDT, CDR2 YNNKEL (reference sequence). After removal of 0 bases from V and 4 bases from J, the junction contained 18 bases not matched to a gene.

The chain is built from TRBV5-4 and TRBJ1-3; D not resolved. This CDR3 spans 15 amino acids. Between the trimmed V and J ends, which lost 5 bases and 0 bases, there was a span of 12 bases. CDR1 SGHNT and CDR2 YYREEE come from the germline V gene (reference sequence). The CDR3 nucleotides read TGTGCCAGCAGTCGAATAGAGAACTCTGGAAACACCATATATTTT. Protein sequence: CASSRIENSGNTIYF.

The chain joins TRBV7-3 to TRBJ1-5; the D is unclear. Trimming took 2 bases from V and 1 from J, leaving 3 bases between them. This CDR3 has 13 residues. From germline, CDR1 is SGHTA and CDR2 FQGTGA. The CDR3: CASSLESNQPQHF. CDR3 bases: TGTGCCAGCAGCTTAGAGAGCAATCAGCCCCAGCATTTT.

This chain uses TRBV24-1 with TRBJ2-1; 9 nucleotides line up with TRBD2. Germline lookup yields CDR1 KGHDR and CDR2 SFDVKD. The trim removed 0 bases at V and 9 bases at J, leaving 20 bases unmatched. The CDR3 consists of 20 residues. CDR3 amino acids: CATSDLSGGHSGSKGGEQFF. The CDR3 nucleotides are TGTGCCACCAGTGATTTGAGCGGAGGTCATAGCGGGAGTAAAGGGGGTGAGCAGTTCTTC.

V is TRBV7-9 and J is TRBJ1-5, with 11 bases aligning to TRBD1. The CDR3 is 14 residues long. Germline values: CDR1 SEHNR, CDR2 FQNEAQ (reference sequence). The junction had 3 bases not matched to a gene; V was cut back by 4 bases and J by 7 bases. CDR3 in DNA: TGTGCCAGCAGCTGGGGACAGGGGGGGCAGCCCCAGCATTTT. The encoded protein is CASSWGQGGQPQHF.

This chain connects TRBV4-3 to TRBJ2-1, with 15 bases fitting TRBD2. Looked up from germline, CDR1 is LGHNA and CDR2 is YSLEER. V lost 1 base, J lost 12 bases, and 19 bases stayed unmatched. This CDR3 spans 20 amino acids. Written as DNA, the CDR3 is TGCGCCAGCAGCCAAGTTGTTGAACTACCGGGACTAGCGGGAGGTAGTGCGCAGTTCTTC. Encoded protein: CASSQVVELPGLAGGSAQFF.

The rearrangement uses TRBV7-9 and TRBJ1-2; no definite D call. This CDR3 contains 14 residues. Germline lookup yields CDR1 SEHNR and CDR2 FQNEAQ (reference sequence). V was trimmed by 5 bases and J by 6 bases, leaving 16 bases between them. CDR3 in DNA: TGTGCCAGCAGCCGAGACCGTTCGGGCGATGGCTACACCTTC. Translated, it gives CASSRDRSGDGYTF. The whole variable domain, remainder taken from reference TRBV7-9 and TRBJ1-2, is DTGVSQNPRHKITKRGQNVTFRCDPISEHNRLYWYRQTLGQGPEFLTYFQNEAQLEKSRLLSDRFSAERPKGSFSTLEIQRTEQGDSAMYLCASSRDRSGDGYTFGSGTRLTVV.

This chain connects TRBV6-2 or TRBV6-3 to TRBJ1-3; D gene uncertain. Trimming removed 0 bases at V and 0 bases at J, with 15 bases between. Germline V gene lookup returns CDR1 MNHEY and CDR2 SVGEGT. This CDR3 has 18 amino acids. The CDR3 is CASSYSIGKSYSGNTIYF. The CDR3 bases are TGTGCCAGCAGTTACTCGATTGGGAAATCTTACTCTGGAAACACCATATATTTT.

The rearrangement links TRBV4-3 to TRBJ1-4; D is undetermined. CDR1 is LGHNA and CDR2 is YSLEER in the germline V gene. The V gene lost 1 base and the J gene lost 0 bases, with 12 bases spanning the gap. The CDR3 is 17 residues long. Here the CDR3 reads CASSQAASPATNEKLFF. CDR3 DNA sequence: TGCGCCAGCAGCCAAGCCGCCTCACCTGCAACTAATGAAAAACTGTTTTTT.

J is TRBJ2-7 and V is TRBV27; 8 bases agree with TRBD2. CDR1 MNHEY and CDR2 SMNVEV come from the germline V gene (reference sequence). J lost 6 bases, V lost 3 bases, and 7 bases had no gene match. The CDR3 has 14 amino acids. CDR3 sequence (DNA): TGTGCCAGCAGTTTTAGCGGGGAAGGGATCGAGCAGTACTTC. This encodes CASSFSGEGIEQYF.

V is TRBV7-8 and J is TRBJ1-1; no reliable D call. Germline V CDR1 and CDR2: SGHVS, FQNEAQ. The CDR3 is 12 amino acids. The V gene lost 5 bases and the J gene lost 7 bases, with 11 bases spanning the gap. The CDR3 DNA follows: TGTGCCAGCAGCCTTCAGGCGGGTGAAGCTTTCTTT. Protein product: CASSLQAGEAFF.

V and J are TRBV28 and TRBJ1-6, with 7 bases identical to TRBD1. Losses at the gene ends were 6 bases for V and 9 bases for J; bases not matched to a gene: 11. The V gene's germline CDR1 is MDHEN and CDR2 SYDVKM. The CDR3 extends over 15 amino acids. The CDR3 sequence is CASSPGQAGPSPLHF. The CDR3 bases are TGTGCCAGCAGCCCCGGACAGGCGGGCCCTTCACCCCTCCACTTT.

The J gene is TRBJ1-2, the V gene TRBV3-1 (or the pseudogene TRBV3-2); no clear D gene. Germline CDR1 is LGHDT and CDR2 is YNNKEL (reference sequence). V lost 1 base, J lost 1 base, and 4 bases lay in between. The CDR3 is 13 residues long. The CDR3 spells CASSQGFNYGYTF. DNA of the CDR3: TGTGCCAGCAGCCAAGGTTTTAACTATGGCTACACCTTC.

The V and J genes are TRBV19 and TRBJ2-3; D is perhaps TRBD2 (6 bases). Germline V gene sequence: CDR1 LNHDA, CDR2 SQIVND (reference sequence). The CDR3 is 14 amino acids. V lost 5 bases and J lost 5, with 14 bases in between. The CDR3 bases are TGTGCCAGTAGTTCAGGTTCAGCGGGAGATACGCAGTATTTT. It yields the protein CASSSGSAGDTQYF. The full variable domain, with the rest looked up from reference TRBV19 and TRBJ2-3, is DGGITQSPKYLFRKEGQNVTLSCEQNLNHDAMYWYRQDPGQGLRLIYYSQIVNDFQKGDIAEGYSVSREKKESFPLTVTSAQKNPTAFYLCASSSGSAGDTQYFGPGTRLTVL.

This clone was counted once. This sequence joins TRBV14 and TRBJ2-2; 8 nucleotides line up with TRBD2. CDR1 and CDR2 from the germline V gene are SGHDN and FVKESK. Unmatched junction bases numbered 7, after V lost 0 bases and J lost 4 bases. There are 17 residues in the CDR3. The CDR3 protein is CASSQDSGGALTGELFF. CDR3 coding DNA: TGTGCCAGCAGCCAAGATTCGGGAGGGGCGCTCACCGGGGAGCTGTTTTTT.

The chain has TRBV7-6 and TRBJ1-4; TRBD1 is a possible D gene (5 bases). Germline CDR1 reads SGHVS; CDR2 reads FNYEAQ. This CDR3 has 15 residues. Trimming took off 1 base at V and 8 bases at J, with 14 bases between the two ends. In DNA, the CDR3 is TGTGCCAGCAGCTTAGTGTGGGGCCGGGAGGAAAAACTGTTTTTT. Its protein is CASSLVWGREEKLFF.

Written as DNA, the CDR3 is TGTGCCAGCAGCGTCGGGAGGAACACCATATATTTT. This sequence encodes CASSVGRNTIYF. V and J are TRBV5-4 and TRBJ1-3; D is uncertain. The germline V and J ends were trimmed by 4 bases and 7 bases, with 9 bases remaining between them. CDR1 and CDR2 (germline): SGHNT, YYREEE (reference sequence). The CDR3 is made up of 12 amino acids.